This T cell receptor beta chain was observed in a study of T cell responses to AZD1222 COVID-19 vaccine. Produced via immunoSEQ multiplex PCR; TCRdb's table is partial and in-frame only. The sample shows 150,000 to 160,000 clones, about nine tenths of them seen only once. V lost 1 base and J 8 bases, leaving 5 bases between the germline ends. The CDR3 sequence is 11 residues long. Sample: peripheral blood, taken on day 0 of AZD1222 vaccination. The origin of this receptor is an adult in good health. The chain combines TRBV12-3 or TRBV12-4 with TRBJ1-2; D ambiguous. The chain's CDR3 is CASSLGFGYTF. CDR3 sequence (DNA): TGTGCCAGCAGTTTAGGGTTCGGCTACACCTTC.